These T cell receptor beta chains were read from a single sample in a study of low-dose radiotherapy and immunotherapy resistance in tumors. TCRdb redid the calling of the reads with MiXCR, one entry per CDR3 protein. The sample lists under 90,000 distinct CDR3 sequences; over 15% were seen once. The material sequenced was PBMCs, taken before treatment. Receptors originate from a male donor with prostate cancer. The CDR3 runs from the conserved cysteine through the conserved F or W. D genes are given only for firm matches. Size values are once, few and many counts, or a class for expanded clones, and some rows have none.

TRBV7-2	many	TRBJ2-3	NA	TGTGCCAGCACCCTAAGTGGGGGCCGCGCAGATACGCAGTATTTT	CASTLSGGRADTQYF
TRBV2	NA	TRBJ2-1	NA	TGTGCCAGCAGTCCAGGCCTGCGAGAAGTGGATGAGCAGTTCTTC	CASSPGLREVDEQFF
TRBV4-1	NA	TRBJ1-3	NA	TGCGCCAGCAGCCAATTGGGGGGGGATCCTGGAAACACCATATATTTT	CASSQLGGDPGNTIYF
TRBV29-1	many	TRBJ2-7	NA	TGCAGCGTCTTACCCGAGGACACGGCTTTACACGAGCAGTACTTC	CSVLPEDTALHEQYF
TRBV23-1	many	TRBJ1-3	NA	TGCGCCAGCAGTCAAAACGGGATTTCTAGGGGAAACACCATATATTTT	CASSQNGISRGNTIYF
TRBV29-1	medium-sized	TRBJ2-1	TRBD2	TGCAGCGTTGAGATCGGGACTAGCGGTTACAATGAGCAGTTCTTC	CSVEIGTSGYNEQFF
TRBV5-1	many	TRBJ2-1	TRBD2	TGCGCCAGCAGCTTGGAGGCTAGCGGGGGGATTCGGCAGTTCTTC	CASSLEASGGIRQFF
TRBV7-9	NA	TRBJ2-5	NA	TGTGCCAGCAGCCCCCTAGCGAGTTCCGGTGTGACCCAGTACTTC	CASSPLASSGVTQYF
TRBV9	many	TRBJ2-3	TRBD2	TGTGCCAGCAGCGGTAGCGGGGGCGGAAGCACAGATACGCAGTATTTT	CASSGSGGGSTDTQYF
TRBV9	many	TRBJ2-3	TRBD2	TGTGCCAGCAGCCCCTTGCGGGGGGGCGGGGATACGCAGTATTTT	CASSPLRGGGDTQYF
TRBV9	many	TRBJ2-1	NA	TGTGCCAGCAGCGTAGCGGGCTATTCCCAGAATGAGCAGTTCTTC	CASSVAGYSQNEQFF
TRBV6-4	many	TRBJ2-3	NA	TGTGCCAGCAGTGACGGGGATCCAGATACGCAGTATTTT	CASSDGDPDTQYF
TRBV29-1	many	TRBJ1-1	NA	TGCAGCGTTGCGGCTCCAACCCGCCCTAACACTGAAGCTTTCTTT	CSVAAPTRPNTEAFF
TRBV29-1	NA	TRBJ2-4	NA	TGCAGCGTTGTGACCCAAGTTGCGGTAAACATTCAGTACTTC	CSVVTQVAVNIQYF
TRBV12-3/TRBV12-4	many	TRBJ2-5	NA	TGTGCCAGCAGGGAGTCCAGCGAGGAGACCCAGTACTTC	CASRESSEETQYF
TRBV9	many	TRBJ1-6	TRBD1	TGTGCCAGCAGCTCGGGACAGGGGGCGAATTCACCCCTCCACTTT	CASSSGQGANSPLHF
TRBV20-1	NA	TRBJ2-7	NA	TGCAGTGCTAGGGCAGGGCTGAACGAGCAGTACTTC	CSARAGLNEQYF
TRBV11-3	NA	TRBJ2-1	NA	TGTGCCAGCAGCTTATTTACGGGGTATGAGCAGTTCTTC	CASSLFTGYEQFF
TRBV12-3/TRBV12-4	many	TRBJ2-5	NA	TGTGCCAGCAGTCAAGGATTAGAAGAGACCCAGTACTTC	CASSQGLEETQYF
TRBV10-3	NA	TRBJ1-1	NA	TGTGCCATCAGTGGGTCCACGAGGGGGAGAGAAGCTTTCTTT	CAISGSTRGREAFF
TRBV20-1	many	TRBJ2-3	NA	TGCAGTGCTAGGTCCCTTTTTAGCACAGATACGCAGTATTTT	CSARSLFSTDTQYF
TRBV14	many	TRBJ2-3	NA	TGTGCCAGCAGCCTGACCCTCTCGGACTACCTACTGGACACAGATACGCAGTATTTT	CASSLTLSDYLLDTDTQYF
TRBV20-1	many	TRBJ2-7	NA	TGCAGCGCTCAACCCGGGACGGGGGCCTACGAGCAGTACTTC	CSAQPGTGAYEQYF
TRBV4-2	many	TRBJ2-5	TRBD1	TGTGCCAGCAGCCAAACGGGACAGGAAGAGACCCAGTACTTC	CASSQTGQEETQYF
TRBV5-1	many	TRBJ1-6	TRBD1	TGCGCCAGCAGCGACGAAGGACAGGGTAATTCACCCCTCCACTTT	CASSDEGQGNSPLHF
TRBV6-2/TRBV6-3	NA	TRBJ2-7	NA	TGTGCCAGCACCACCACCGACAGGCAGCAGTACTTC	CASTTTDRQQYF
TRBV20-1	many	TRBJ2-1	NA	TGCAGTGCTAGAGATCAGGGCGGGGCCTCCTACAATGAGCAGTTCTTC	CSARDQGGASYNEQFF
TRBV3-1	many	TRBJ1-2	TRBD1	TGTGCCAGTGACTCCACAGGGGTTGGTGGCTACACCTTC	CASDSTGVGGYTF
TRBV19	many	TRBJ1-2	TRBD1	TGTGCCAGTAGCCCACGTGGGACAGGGGCTAACTATGGCTACACCTTC	CASSPRGTGANYGYTF
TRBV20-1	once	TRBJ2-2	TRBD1	TGCAGTGCTAACCGGGACAGGCGCCCCGGGGAGCTGTTTTTT	CSANRDRRPGELFF
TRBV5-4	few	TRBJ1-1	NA	TGTGCCAGCAGCTTCTGGGGATGGGGTGAAGCTTTCTTT	CASSFWGWGEAFF
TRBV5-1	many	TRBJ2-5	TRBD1	TGCGCCAGCAGCCGACAGGGGCAGCTTCAGGAGACCCAGTACTTC	CASSRQGQLQETQYF
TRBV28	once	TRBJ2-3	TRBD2	TGTGCCAGTACTACACGCGATGAAAGAAGCGGGGGGGGGGATACGCAGTATTTT	CASTTRDERSGGGDTQYF
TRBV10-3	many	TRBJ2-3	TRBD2	TGTGCCATCGCGGGCCTAGCGGGGTCTACAGATACGCAGTATTTT	CAIAGLAGSTDTQYF
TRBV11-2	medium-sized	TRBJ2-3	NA	TGTGCCAGCAGCCCCTCGCAGGGGACAGATACGCAGTATTTT	CASSPSQGTDTQYF
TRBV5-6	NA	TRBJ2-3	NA	TGTGCCAGCAGCTTGCCCCCCACAGATACGCAGTATTTT	CASSLPPTDTQYF
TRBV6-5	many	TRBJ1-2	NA	TGTGCCAGCAGTTACTCAGCAGGAGCTAACTATGGCTACACCTTC	CASSYSAGANYGYTF
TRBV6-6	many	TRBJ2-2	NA	TGTGCCAGCACTGGGTTTGACACCGGGGAGCTGTTTTTT	CASTGFDTGELFF
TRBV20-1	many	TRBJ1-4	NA	TGCAGTGCCCCAATTCAGGGAGTTGTTGAAAAACTGTTTTTT	CSAPIQGVVEKLFF
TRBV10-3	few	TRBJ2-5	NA	TGTGCCATCAGTGAGGGGCACGGACAAAGTACTCAAGAGACCCAGTACTTC	CAISEGHGQSTQETQYF
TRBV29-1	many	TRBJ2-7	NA	TGCAGCGGCTCCCGGGACACTCCCTACGAGCAGTACTTC	CSGSRDTPYEQYF
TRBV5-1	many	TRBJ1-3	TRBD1	TGCGCCAGCAGCTTGGTCGGACAGGGGGGAAACACCATATATTTT	CASSLVGQGGNTIYF
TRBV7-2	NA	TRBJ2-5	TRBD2	TGTGCCAGCAGCCCCCCGCTCCGGGGGGGGATCGAGACCCAGTACTTC	CASSPPLRGGIETQYF
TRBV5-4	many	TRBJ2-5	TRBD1	TGTGCCAGCAGATCCGGGACAGGGGCGCGAGAGACCCAGTACTTC	CASRSGTGARETQYF
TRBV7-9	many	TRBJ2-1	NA	TGTGCCAGCAGCCATTCCCCGGGGGCCCCCAATGAGCAGTTCTTC	CASSHSPGAPNEQFF